The rows below give T cell receptor beta chains drawn from one sample of a study of blood T cell repertoires in COVID-19. TCRdb keeps only in-frame clones here, not all; method: immunoSEQ multiplex PCR. The sample has 400,000 or so clones; roughly 91% are singletons. Sequencing used PBMCs or T cells enriched from blood (not recorded which). These receptors originate from a man aged 18 to 29 who had recovered from COVID-19. The CDR3 runs from the conserved cysteine through the conserved F or W. D genes are given only for firm matches. Not all rows give a size; the values are once, few, many and, for expanded clones, a class.

d_call	v_call	cdr3_length	clone_size	j_call	cdr3_nt	cdr3_aa
.	TRBV29-1	11	.	TRBJ1-2	TGCAGCGCAGCGGGGGGGCCCGGCTACACCTTC	CSAAGGPGYTF
.	TRBV29-1	13	.	TRBJ1-1	TGCAGCGTCATCGGTCAGGGGAACACTGAAGCTTTCTTT	CSVIGQGNTEAFF
.	TRBV28	14	.	TRBJ1-5	TGTGCCAGCAGTTTACTCTACAGGGATCAGCCCCAGCATTTT	CASSLLYRDQPQHF
.	TRBV6-1	15	.	TRBJ1-3	TGTGCCAGCAGTGAAGAAGCGAGCTCTGGAAACACCATATATTTT	CASSEEASSGNTIYF
.	TRBV5-8	16	.	TRBJ2-2	TGTGCCAGCAGCTTGGTGTACGGGGAGAACACCGGGGAGCTGTTTTTT	CASSLVYGENTGELFF
.	TRBV7-2	15	.	TRBJ2-1	TGTGCCAGCAGCTTAGTTCGGGACTTTTACAATGAGCAGTTCTTC	CASSLVRDFYNEQFF
.	TRBV7-8	16	.	TRBJ1-3	TGTGCCAGCAGCTTAGGTAGCGGGGGAACTGGAAACACCATATATTTT	CASSLGSGGTGNTIYF
TRBD2	TRBV5-1	15	.	TRBJ2-7	TGCGCCAGCAGCCCCCCGGGACTAGCGGGCAACGAGCAGTACTTC	CASSPPGLAGNEQYF
.	TRBV6-5	14	.	TRBJ1-1	TGTGCCAGCAGTTACTCGGGTGCGGGCACTGAAGCTTTCTTT	CASSYSGAGTEAFF
.	TRBV10-1	15	once	TRBJ1-2	TGCGCCAGCAGTGAGTCAAGGGGTGGCGGCTATGGCTACACCTTC	CASSESRGGGYGYTF
TRBD1	TRBV7-9	12	.	TRBJ2-7	TGTGCCAGCAGCACGGACAGGCCGGTGCAGTACTTC	CASSTDRPVQYF
TRBD1	TRBV3-1/TRBV3-2	16	.	TRBJ1-6	TGTGCCAGCAGCCAAGGGAATCAGGGGGGTAATTCACCCCTCCACTTT	CASSQGNQGGNSPLHF
.	TRBV5-1	12	.	TRBJ2-4	TGCGCCAGCAGCTCACAGGACGGCATTCAGTACTTC	CASSSQDGIQYF
TRBD1	TRBV29-1	13	.	TRBJ2-1	TGCAGCGTTGAGACAGGGTCCTACAATGAGCAGTTCTTC	CSVETGSYNEQFF
.	TRBV19	13	.	TRBJ2-7	TGTGCCACTATTGGGTTCCGGAGGAACGAGCAGTACTTC	CATIGFRRNEQYF
TRBD1	TRBV20-1	14	few	TRBJ2-3	TGCAGTGCTAGTAGGGGACAGGGACCAGATACGCAGTATTTT	CSASRGQGPDTQYF
TRBD1	TRBV25-1	14	.	TRBJ2-7	TGTGCCAGCAGTGAATTGGGACAGGGGAGCGAGCAGTACTTC	CASSELGQGSEQYF
.	TRBV30	16	.	TRBJ1-1	TGTGCCTGGACCCGTTGGAGGGTCGGCCCGAACACTGAAGCTTTCTTT	CAWTRWRVGPNTEAFF
.	TRBV6-6	15	.	TRBJ1-3	TGTGCCAGCGGACAAAACGGAGGGGTTGGAAACACCATATATTTT	CASGQNGGVGNTIYF
TRBD2	TRBV5-3	18	.	TRBJ2-3	TGTGCCAGAAGCCGGGGGGCGGCTAGCGGGATCCTGACAGATACGCAGTATTTT	CARSRGAASGILTDTQYF
.	TRBV28	13	.	TRBJ2-5	TGTGCCAGCAGTTTACCCCCCTATCTGGCCCAGTACTTC	CASSLPPYLAQYF
.	TRBV3-1/TRBV3-2	12	.	TRBJ1-1	TGTGCCAGCAGCCAAGGGCGGAAAGAAGCTTTCTTT	CASSQGRKEAFF